This T cell receptor (beta chain) derives from a study of memory CD8 T cells in hepatitis C reinfection. This clone was seen only a few times. This table comes from immunoSEQ multiplex PCR, and its TCRdb copy is limited to in-frame clones, with some not included. This sample has over 35,000 clones, with around 89% found just once. This sample's time point: peak reinfection, 3 to 8 weeks after reinfection detection. TCR sequencing was done directly ex vivo on sorted cells, without expansion in vitro. The germline V gene encodes CDR1 ENHRY and CDR2 SYGVKD. The CDR3 consists of 15 residues. With V trimmed by 2 bases and J by 5 bases, 5 bases remained unmatched.

The sequence derives from a man aged 18 to 29 with hepatitis C virus infection. The J gene is TRBJ2-7, the V gene TRBV10-3, with TRBD1 identical over 11 bases. The sample taken for sequencing was naive CD8+ T cells sorted from blood. In DNA, the CDR3 is TGTGCCATCAGTGAGGGACAGGGGGCTTTGGACGAGCAGTACTTC. Protein: CAISEGQGALDEQYF.